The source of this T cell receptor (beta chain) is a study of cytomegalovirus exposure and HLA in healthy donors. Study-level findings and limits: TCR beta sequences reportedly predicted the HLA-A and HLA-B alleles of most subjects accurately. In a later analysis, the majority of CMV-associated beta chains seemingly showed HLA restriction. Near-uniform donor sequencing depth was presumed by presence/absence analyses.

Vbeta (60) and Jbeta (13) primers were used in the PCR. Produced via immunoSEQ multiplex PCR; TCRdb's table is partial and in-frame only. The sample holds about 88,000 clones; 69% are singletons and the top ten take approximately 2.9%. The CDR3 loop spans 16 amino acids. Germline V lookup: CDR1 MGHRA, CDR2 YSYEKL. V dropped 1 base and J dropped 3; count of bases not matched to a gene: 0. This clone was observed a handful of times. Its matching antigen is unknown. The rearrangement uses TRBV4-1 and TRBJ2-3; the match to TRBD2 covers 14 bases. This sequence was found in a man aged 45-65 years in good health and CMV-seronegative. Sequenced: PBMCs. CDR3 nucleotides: TGCGCCAGCAGCCAAGGACTAGCGGGGGGGACAGATACGCAGTATTTT. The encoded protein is CASSQGLAGGTDTQYF.